The 9 T cell receptor beta chains reported below all come from one sample, sequenced in a study of T cell repertoires in cytomegalovirus infection. TCRdb re-called the reads with MiXCR, one entry per CDR3 protein. The table lists around 440,000 distinct CDR3 sequences, about 10% of them singletons, with 10% in the top ten. Sample: PBMCs. The receptor source for this set is a human donor in good health (CMV status not recorded). Some clones in this sample may be carry-over from other donors' samples.

This clonotype was observed at least ten times. The chain is built from TRBV5-4 and TRBJ1-2, with D perhaps TRBD1 (6 bases). CDR3 length: 13 amino acids. The germline V and J ends were trimmed by 3 bases and 7 bases, with 13 bases remaining between them. Germline CDR1 reads SGHNT; CDR2 reads YYREEE (reference sequence). The DNA for the CDR3 is TGTGCCAGCAGCTCCTACAGGGTTCCTGGCTACACCTTC. It codes for CASSSYRVPGYTF.

This clonotype was seen at least ten times. This chain links TRBV5-6 with TRBJ1-1; D possibly corresponds to TRBD1 (6 bases). Germline CDR1 reads SGHDT; CDR2 reads YYEEEE. The CDR3 spans 13 residues. Trimming took off 5 bases at V and 7 bases at J, with 15 bases between the two ends. CDR3 nucleotide sequence: TGTGCCAGCAGGCGGGCCGGGACAAATGAAGCTTTCTTT. Residues: CASRRAGTNEAFF.

This clonotype was picked up many times. This rearrangement joins TRBV7-2 to TRBJ1-2; D is unresolved. Trimming removed 3 bases from V and 0 bases from J, with 11 bases in between. Germline V lookup: CDR1 SGHTA, CDR2 FQGNSA. This CDR3 has 15 residues. DNA of the CDR3: TGTGCCAGCAGCTTTCCGTCGGTTACTAACTATGGCTACACCTTC. Protein: CASSFPSVTNYGYTF.

This clonotype has at least ten counts. In nucleotides, the CDR3 is TGTGCCAGCAGCTTAGATTCAGGACTAGCGGGATTTATCTACTTC. It codes for CASSLDSGLAGFIYF. V usage is TRBV11-2 and J usage is TRBJ2-7; TRBD2 matches 12 bases. The trim removed 0 bases at V and 13 bases at J, leaving 10 bases unmatched. This CDR3 region has 15 residues. The germline V gene encodes CDR1 SGHAT and CDR2 FQNNGV.

This clonotype has a handful of counts. V is TRBV11-2 and J is TRBJ2-1, with 7 nucleotides matching TRBD2. The CDR3 consists of 15 residues. With 5 bases clipped from V and 8 bases from J, the junction kept 12 bases outside the gene matches. Germline V CDR1 and CDR2: SGHAT, FQNNGV. The CDR3 region has the DNA TGTGCCAGCAGCCCTCACTGGGAGGGAGGGGATGAGCAGTTCTTC. Its translation is CASSPHWEGGDEQFF.

Notes on this clonotype: A much more abundant neighbour one base away suggests this may be a read error. The chain uses TRBV6-5 and TRBJ2-7, with D hard to call. CDR1 and CDR2 from the germline V gene are MNHEY and SVGAGI. V shed 4 bases and J shed 5 bases, with 18 bases lying between them. The CDR3 sequence is 15 residues long. Written as DNA, the CDR3 is TGTGCCAGCAGTTCTCCTACCTGGGAAATCCACGAGCAGTACTTC. As protein: CASSSPTWEIHEQYF.

This clonotype appeared once. The junction shows a germline mismatch at one end, possibly a read error. This chain uses TRBV5-3 with TRBJ2-5, with 16 positions matching TRBD2. TRBV5-3 is marked as an open reading frame, function uncertain. The CDR3 is 17 amino acids. In DNA, the CDR3 is TGTGCCAGCAGCTTGGGACTAGCGGGGGGGAAGCAAGAGACCCAGTACTTC. It is translated as CASSLGLAGGKQETQYF.

V usage is TRBV20-1 and J usage is TRBJ1-1; 7 positions match TRBD1. Germline V gives CDR1 DFQATT, CDR2 SNEGSKA (reference sequence). This CDR3 has 14 residues. Trimming cost V 4 bases and J 3 bases; bases outside gene matches: 8. The CDR3 DNA sequence: TGCAGTGCTAATCCCAGGGGGGTGGACACTGAAGCTTTCTTT. This sequence encodes CSANPRGVDTEAFF.

At least ten counts were recorded for this clonotype. V gene TRBV6-2 or TRBV6-3 combines with J gene TRBJ1-5; D is unresolved. V was trimmed by 7 bases and J by 7 bases, leaving 11 bases between them. Germline V gene lookup returns CDR1 MNHEY and CDR2 SVGEGT. The length of the CDR3 is 12 residues. The CDR3, as DNA: TGTGCCAGCACCAACCCGGGGCAGCCCCAGCATTTT. Protein: CASTNPGQPQHF.